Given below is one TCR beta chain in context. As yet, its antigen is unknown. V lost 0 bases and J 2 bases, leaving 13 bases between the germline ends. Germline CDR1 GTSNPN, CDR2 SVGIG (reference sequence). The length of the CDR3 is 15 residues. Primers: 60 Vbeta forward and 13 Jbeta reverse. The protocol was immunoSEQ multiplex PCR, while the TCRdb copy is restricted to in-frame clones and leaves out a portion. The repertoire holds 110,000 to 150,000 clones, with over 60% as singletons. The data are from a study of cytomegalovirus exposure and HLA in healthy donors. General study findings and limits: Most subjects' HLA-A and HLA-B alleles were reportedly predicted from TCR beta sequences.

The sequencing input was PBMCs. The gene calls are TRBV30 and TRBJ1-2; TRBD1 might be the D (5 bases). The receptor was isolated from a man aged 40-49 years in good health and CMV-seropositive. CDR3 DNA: TGTGCCTGGAGTGTTTCCGGGGGAAAAAACTATGGCTACACCTTC. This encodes CAWSVSGGKNYGYTF. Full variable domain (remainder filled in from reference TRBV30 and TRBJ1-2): SQTIHQWPATLVQPVGSPLSLECTVEGTSNPNLYWYRQAAGRGLQLLFYSVGIGQISSEVPQNLSASRPQDRQFILSSKKLLLSDSGFYLCAWSVSGGKNYGYTFGSGTRLTVV.